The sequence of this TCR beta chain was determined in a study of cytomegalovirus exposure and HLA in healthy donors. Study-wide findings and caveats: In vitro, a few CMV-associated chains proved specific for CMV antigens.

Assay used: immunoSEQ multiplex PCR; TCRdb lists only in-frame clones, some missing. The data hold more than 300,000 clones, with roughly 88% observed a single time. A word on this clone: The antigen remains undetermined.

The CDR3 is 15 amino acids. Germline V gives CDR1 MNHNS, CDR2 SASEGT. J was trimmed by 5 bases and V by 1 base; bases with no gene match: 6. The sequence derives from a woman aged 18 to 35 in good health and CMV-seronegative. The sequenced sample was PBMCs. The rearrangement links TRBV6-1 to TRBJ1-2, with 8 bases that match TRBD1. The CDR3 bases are TGTGCCAGCAGTGAAGTTGAGACAGGGGCATATGGCTACACCTTC. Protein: CASSEVETGAYGYTF.